These 25 T cell receptor beta chains originate from one sample sequenced in a study of T-cell reconstitution after alpha-beta-depleted transplantation in children (dated by TCRdb to the mid-2010s). Sample treatment or condition, as interpreted from the label and publication: allogeneic hematopoietic cell transplantation with graft depleted of TCRalphabeta T cells and CD19 B cells. The library was produced with PCR. The sequencer was an Illumina HiSeq 2500. TCR libraries were prepared with molecular barcoding, using unique molecular identifiers to normalize TCRbeta repertoire quantification. Through fastp at Q25 and MiXCR, TCRdb rebuilt clones from the public reads, retaining in-frame beta chains. Identical CDR3 protein sequences are pooled into one entry, listed with their most common genes and DNA. The sample includes fewer than 450,000 distinct CDR3 sequences, with around 15% observed a single time. Of the sample, around two fifths is held by the ten largest clones.

Sequenced material: PBMCs, mostly from graft donor cells, taken 360 days after TCRalphabeta/CD19-depleted stem cell transplant. The source of these receptors is a male patient aged 2-15 years who had a stem cell transplant for acute lymphoblastic leukemia, so the T cells may come from the graft donor.

This clonotype was seen more than once but under ten times. The CDR3 bases are TGCGCCAGCAGCCAAGACCTCCGGGACAGGGTGTACTTC. The encoded protein is CASSQDLRDRVYF. The gene calls are TRBV4-3 and TRBJ2-7, with TRBD1 matching 9 bases. The V gene end was trimmed by 0 bases and the J gene end by 12 bases; junction bases not matched to a gene: 6. The CDR3 length is 13 residues. Germline CDR1 and CDR2: LGHNA and YSLEER.

The gene calls are TRBV14 and TRBJ1-2, with D perhaps TRBD1 (5 bases). The germline V and J ends were trimmed by 4 bases and 8 bases, with 14 bases remaining between them. This CDR3 contains 13 residues. Germline V gives CDR1 SGHDN, CDR2 FVKESK. CDR3 protein: CASSLSSGDGYTF. In DNA, the CDR3 is TGTGCCAGCAGCCTCTCGAGTGGGGACGGCTACACCTTC.

V is TRBV20-1 and J is TRBJ2-2; 10 bases line up with TRBD2. The V gene's germline CDR1 is DFQATT and CDR2 SNEGSKA (reference sequence). CDR3 length equals 16 residues. Trimming removed 6 bases from V and 1 base from J; junction bases left unmatched: 8. DNA of the CDR3: TGCAGTGCCAGACGGGAGCGGGAGGGGAACACCGGGGAGCTGTTTTTT. It specifies CSARREREGNTGELFF.

The rearrangement links TRBV5-6 to TRBJ2-1; D gene unclear. Trimming removed 2 bases at V and 0 bases at J, with 9 bases between. CDR1 and CDR2 (germline): SGHDT, YYEEEE. The CDR3 consists of 15 residues. The CDR3: CASSFPPSSYNEQFF. CDR3 DNA: TGTGCCAGCAGCTTCCCACCGAGCTCCTACAATGAGCAGTTCTTC.

The chain is built from TRBV5-1 and TRBJ1-2, with 12 bases matching TRBD1. Germline values: CDR1 SGHRS, CDR2 YFSETQ. Trimming took 3 bases from V and 2 from J; bases not matched to a gene: 2. The CDR3 runs 15 residues. Here the CDR3 reads CASSWGQGANYGYTF. DNA of the CDR3: TGCGCCAGCAGCTGGGGACAGGGGGCAAACTATGGCTACACCTTC.

V gene TRBV6-2 or TRBV6-3 combines with J gene TRBJ1-1, with D possibly being TRBD1 (6 bases). Per the germline V gene, CDR1 is MNHEY and CDR2 is SVGEGT. The V gene lost 2 bases and the J gene lost 0 bases, with 19 bases spanning the gap. This CDR3 is 18 amino acids long. CDR3 DNA sequence: TGTGCCAGCAGTTACGACCCGCGACAGGTGCCTATGAACACTGAAGCTTTCTTT. Its protein product is CASSYDPRQVPMNTEAFF.

This clonotype has more than one count but fewer than ten. The chain is built from TRBV28 and TRBJ2-7; possibly TRBD1 or TRBD2 for D (5 bases each). The V gene's germline CDR1 is MDHEN and CDR2 SYDVKM. V was clipped by 3 bases and J by 0 bases, with 15 bases between them. This CDR3 has 16 residues. The CDR3 nucleotides are TGTGCCAGCAGTTTCGTATTGGGACCATACTCCTACGAGCAGTACTTC. This encodes CASSFVLGPYSYEQYF. The whole variable domain, filled in from reference TRBV28 and TRBJ2-7, reads DVKVTQSSRYLVKRTGEKVFLECVQDMDHENMFWYRQDPGLGLRLIYFSYDVKMKEKGDIPEGYSVSREKKERFSLILESASTNQTSMYLCASSFVLGPYSYEQYFGPGTRLTVT.

This clonotype showed up just a few times. The rearrangement uses TRBV12-3 or TRBV12-4 and TRBJ2-2, with TRBD1 matching 10 bases. The CDR3 contains 17 residues. The ends lost 6 bases at V and 0 bases at J; junction bases unmatched: 7. This CDR3 reads CASSLDRGPANTGELFF. The CDR3 coding sequence is TGTGCCAGCAGCCTAGACAGGGGGCCGGCGAACACCGGGGAGCTGTTTTTT.

V usage is TRBV4-1 and J usage is TRBJ1-5; the match to TRBD1 covers 11 bases. Germline CDR1 reads MGHRA; CDR2 reads YSYEKL. Trimming removed 1 base from V and 7 bases from J; junction bases left unmatched: 9. CDR3 size: 17 residues. The DNA for the CDR3 is TGCGCCAGCAGCCAAGCAGGGACAGGGGGATTTCAACAGCCCCAGCATTTT. This gives the protein CASSQAGTGGFQQPQHF.

This clonotype was counted a few times. The V and J genes are TRBV5-1 and TRBJ2-7; D remains ambiguous. From germline, CDR1 is SGHRS and CDR2 YFSETQ. The CDR3 spans 12 residues. The V end was cut by 4 bases, the J end by 5 bases, with 10 bases between. The CDR3 DNA reads TGCGCCAGCAGCACCCTCTCGCACGAGCAGTACTTC. Protein: CASSTLSHEQYF.

V is TRBV7-8 and J is TRBJ1-1; the match to TRBD1 covers 8 bases. The germline gives CDR1 SGHVS, CDR2 FQNEAQ. This CDR3 spans 17 amino acids. The V segment lost 0 bases and the J segment 4 bases; nucleotides outside the gene matches: 10. Here the CDR3 DNA reads TGTGCCAGCAGCTTAGCCAAAGGACAGGGAGGCGGCACTGAAGCTTTCTTT. Its translation is CASSLAKGQGGGTEAFF.

This clonotype occurred many times. The J gene is TRBJ2-2, the V gene TRBV4-3, with 7 bases lining up with TRBD1. The ends lost 3 bases at V and 0 bases at J; junction bases unmatched: 4. The CDR3 length is 16 residues. Germline CDR1 is LGHNA and CDR2 is YSLEER. The CDR3 DNA follows: TGCGCCAGCAGCCACGCCGACAGGGCGAACACCGGGGAGCTGTTTTTT. It translates to CASSHADRANTGELFF.

The rearrangement links TRBV7-6 to TRBJ1-3; D may be TRBD1 (5 bases). The V and J ends lost 4 bases and 4 bases respectively, with 17 bases between them. Looked up from germline, CDR1 is SGHVS and CDR2 is FNYEAQ. This CDR3 comprises 16 residues. The CDR3 nucleotides read TGTGCCAGCAGCTCGGAAGCTCCGGGACCCGGAAACACCATATATTTT. Translating gives CASSSEAPGPGNTIYF.

This clonotype was detected ten times or more. This rearrangement joins TRBV28 to TRBJ2-7; TRBD2 matches at 7 bases. The CDR3 has 15 amino acids. After removal of 4 bases from V and 2 bases from J, the junction contained 8 bases not matched to a gene. CDR1 and CDR2 (germline): MDHEN, SYDVKM. CDR3 in DNA: TGTGCCAGCAGTTCCCCTCGGACTAGACCCTACGAGCAGTACTTC. It yields the protein CASSSPRTRPYEQYF.

V is TRBV20-1 and J is TRBJ1-1, with 9 bases lining up with TRBD1. The V and J ends lost 0 bases and 7 bases, in that order; junction bases with no gene match: 9. The germline gives CDR1 DFQATT, CDR2 SNEGSKA (reference sequence). The CDR3 is 15 residues long. The CDR3: CSARDYRGLIGEAFF. In DNA, the CDR3 is TGCAGTGCTAGAGACTACAGGGGGCTGATCGGTGAAGCTTTCTTT.

The rearrangement joins TRBV12-3 or TRBV12-4 to TRBJ2-1; 10 nucleotides align to TRBD1. V was clipped by 9 bases and J by 10 bases; unmatched bases: 9. The CDR3 sequence is 13 residues long. The CDR3: CARGTGESKEQFF. In nucleotides, the CDR3 is TGTGCCAGGGGGACAGGGGAGTCGAAAGAGCAGTTCTTC.

The chain has TRBV23-1 and TRBJ2-1, with 9 positions matching TRBD2. TRBV23-1 has ORF status, its function being uncertain. V trimming: 3 bases; J trimming: 1 base; junction bases outside the gene matches: 7. The CDR3 sequence is 17 residues long. In DNA form, the CDR3 reads TGCGCCAGCAGTCATCGGCTAGCGGGACCTTCCTACAATGAGCAGTTCTTC. It translates to CASSHRLAGPSYNEQFF.

This clonotype was seen only a few times. The chain employs TRBV20-1 and TRBJ1-3; D may be TRBD1 (6 bases). With 5 bases removed from V and 4 bases from J, the gap between germline ends came to 15 bases. The V gene's germline CDR1 is DFQATT and CDR2 SNEGSKA (reference sequence). The CDR3 consists of 14 residues. CDR3 in amino acids: CSASTGPSGNTIYF. The CDR3 DNA follows: TGCAGTGCTTCCACAGGGCCCTCCGGAAACACCATATATTTT.

This clonotype turned up a few times. The V and J genes are TRBV4-2 and TRBJ2-1; D remains unclear. V lost 0 bases and J lost 10, with 7 bases in between. The CDR3 length is 12 residues. Germline V gene sequence: CDR1 LGHNA, CDR2 YNFKEQ. CDR3 sequence: CASSQEEWEQFF. The CDR3 nucleotides are TGTGCCAGCAGCCAAGAGGAGTGGGAGCAGTTCTTC.

This clonotype was detected only a few times. The chain combines TRBV5-1 with TRBJ2-7; tentative D call: TRBD2 (6 bases). The germline V gene has CDR1 SGHRS and CDR2 YFSETQ. This CDR3 has 14 residues. Trimming took 4 bases from V and 3 from J, leaving 14 bases between them. The CDR3 nucleotides read TGCGCCAGCAGCGACGCGGGACCCCGCTACGAGCAGTACTTC. Translation: CASSDAGPRYEQYF.

This clonotype showed up just once. The genes are TRBV5-1 and TRBJ2-1; possibly TRBD1 for D (6 bases). CDR3 length equals 19 residues. The V and J ends lost 2 bases and 3 bases respectively, with 24 bases between them. In germline, CDR1 is SGHRS, CDR2 YFSETQ. Here the CDR3 reads CASSFKPSGPGTLYNEQFF. CDR3 bases: TGCGCCAGCAGCTTTAAGCCCTCCGGCCCCGGGACACTCTACAATGAGCAGTTCTTC. The variable domain in full, with the rest retrieved from reference TRBV5-1 and TRBJ2-1, is KAGVTQTPRYLIKTRGQQVTLSCSPISGHRSVSWYQQTPGQGLQFLFEYFSETQRNKGNFPGRFSGRQFSNSRSEMNVSTLELGDSALYLCASSFKPSGPGTLYNEQFFGPGTRLTVL.

This clonotype was counted many times. The chain is built from TRBV12-3 or TRBV12-4 and TRBJ2-2; D is undetermined. Between the trimmed V and J ends, which lost 3 bases and 1 base, there was a span of 6 bases. The CDR3 has 14 residues. CDR3 in DNA: TGTGCCAGCAGTTTTGACCGGAACACCGGGGAGCTGTTTTTT. Translated, it gives CASSFDRNTGELFF.

The J gene is TRBJ2-7, the V gene TRBV11-2; 8 bases fit TRBD2. Trimming cost V 2 bases and J 3 bases; bases outside gene matches: 15. Germline V CDR1 and CDR2: SGHAT, FQNNGV. CDR3 length: 18 residues. This chain's CDR3 is CASSLWKPLAGWGYEQYF. The CDR3, as DNA: TGTGCCAGCAGCTTATGGAAGCCCCTAGCGGGTTGGGGCTACGAGCAGTACTTC.

The rearrangement joins TRBV18 to TRBJ2-1, with D perhaps matching TRBD1 (6 bases). CDR1 is KGHSH, CDR2 LQKENI, per germline. The CDR3 is made up of 13 amino acids. Trimming removed 6 bases at V and 9 bases at J, with 15 bases between. CDR3 nucleotide sequence: TGTGCCAGCTCGCCTGGGACAAAATTTGAGCAGTTCTTC. Translation: CASSPGTKFEQFF. Full variable domain (missing parts from reference TRBV18 and TRBJ2-1): NAGVMQNPRHLVRRRGQEARLRCSPMKGHSHVYWYRQLPEEGLKFMVYLQKENIIDESGMPKERFSAEFPKEGPSILRIQQVVRGDSAAYFCASSPGTKFEQFFGPGTRLTVL.

This clonotype was observed many times. The chain joins TRBV14 to TRBJ2-1; tentatively, D is TRBD2 (6 bases). Trimming left V 1 base short and J 4 bases short, with 11 bases between. CDR1 is SGHDN and CDR2 is FVKESK in the germline V gene. The CDR3 is 15 amino acids. Here the CDR3 reads CASSQGRRAYNEQFF. The CDR3 region has the DNA TGTGCCAGCAGCCAAGGCCGGAGGGCGTACAATGAGCAGTTCTTC.